This TCR beta chain appears in the sequencing data of a study of CD8 T cells in ankylosing spondylitis. TCRdb itself ran the 5' RACE reads through MiXCR, one entry per CDR3 protein. Among about 540,000 distinct CDR3 sequences listed, approximately 12% were seen once. Germline loops: CDR1 SNHLY, CDR2 FYNNEI. V was shortened by 10 bases and J by 5 bases, with 13 bases between the two germline ends. The CDR3 has 12 amino acids. With respect to this clonotype: Its matching antigen is unknown.

Notes on the study in general: Roughly 8 highly homologous variants formed a TCR beta motif that appeared characteristic of ankylosing spondylitis blood.

Specimen: blood, either unsorted or a sorted T cell fraction (not recorded which). This TCR was recovered from a male donor with ankylosing spondylitis. The rearrangement links TRBV2 to TRBJ2-3; D is uncertain. In nucleotides, the CDR3 is TGTGCCACCGTCAGGTCTCGAGATACGCAGTATTTT. Translated, it gives CATVRSRDTQYF. Complete variable domain (other parts from reference TRBV2 and TRBJ2-3): EPEVTQTPSHQVTQMGQEVILRCVPISNHLYFYWYRQILGQKVEFLVSFYNNEISEKSEIFDDQFSVERPDGSNFTLKIRSTKLEDSAMYFCATVRSRDTQYFGPGTRLTVL.